This T cell receptor beta chain was obtained from a study of cytomegalovirus exposure and HLA in healthy donors. Findings and caveats of the study: Reportedly, diagnosis of cytomegalovirus status by the classifier showed high specificity and sensitivity. Most TCRs appeared rarely, but some public TCRs recurred in many donors. The study flagged around 150 TCR beta chains as cytomegalovirus-associated.

This clone was observed once. What it binds is unknown. The junction departs from germline at one end; a sequencing error may be responsible. This table comes from immunoSEQ multiplex PCR, and its TCRdb copy is limited to in-frame clones, with some not included. The table has approximately 260,000 clones, about 86% seen once; the top ten hold about 1%. Germline V gene lookup returns CDR1 SSHAT and CDR2 FNYEAQ (reference sequence). The CDR3 is made up of 17 amino acids. Separate from the roughly 700-subject first cohort was the approximately 110-subject validation cohort, to which the donors belonged. The sample was PBMCs. This TCR came from a woman in her late teens or twenties in good health and CMV-seronegative. The chain recombines TRBV7-7 with TRBJ2-1, with TRBD2 matching 7 bases. CDR3 DNA: TGTGCTAGCAGCCCCGCAATAGCGGGTAGCTCCTACAATGAGCAGTTCTTC. The encoded protein is CASSPAIAGSSYNEQFF.